The 11 T cell receptor beta chains presented below share a single source sample, sequenced in a study of shared clonotypes between healthy human individuals. Generated by immunoSEQ multiplex PCR, the TCRdb table keeps only in-frame clones and is missing some. This sample has about 730,000 clones, with just under 75% found just once. The sequenced sample consisted of memory CD4+ T cells sorted from blood. Subset defined: CD45RA-negative fraction. The receptors come from a woman in her 30s in good health.

This chain connects TRBV27 to TRBJ2-4, with 9 bases matching TRBD2. Trimming took 5 bases from V and 4 from J; bases not matched to a gene: 0. This CDR3 contains 13 residues. Germline values: CDR1 MNHEY, CDR2 SMNVEV (reference sequence). CDR3 DNA: TGTGCCAGCAGTGGACTAGCGAAAAACATTCAGTACTTC. Its protein product is CASSGLAKNIQYF.

The chain is built from TRBV6-5 and TRBJ2-2, with 7 positions matching TRBD1. The CDR3 runs to 15 residues. J was trimmed by 4 bases and V by 6 bases; bases with no gene match: 8. CDR1 and CDR2 (germline): MNHEY, SVGAGI. CDR3 protein: CASSRRQGSTGELFF. CDR3 bases: TGTGCCAGCAGCCGGCGACAGGGATCCACCGGGGAGCTGTTTTTT.

The chain has TRBV4-2 and TRBJ2-1; D may be TRBD2 (6 bases). The CDR3 totals 16 residues. The germline V gene has CDR1 LGHNA and CDR2 YNFKEQ. The V gene lost 1 base and the J gene lost 4 bases, with 14 bases spanning the gap. The CDR3 sequence is CASSQASRTIYNEQFF. CDR3 in DNA: TGTGCCAGCAGCCAAGCTTCTCGGACTATATACAATGAGCAGTTCTTC.

The chain combines TRBV9 with TRBJ1-1; the D gene is possibly TRBD1 (5 bases). Deletions cut 4 bases from V and 3 bases from J, with 10 bases between. The CDR3 runs 13 residues. CDR1 is SGDLS, CDR2 YYNGEE, per germline. This CDR3 is CASSPGVHTEAFF. DNA for the CDR3: TGTGCCAGCAGCCCGGGGGTTCACACTGAAGCTTTCTTT.

The rearrangement joins TRBV6-6 to TRBJ2-6; D ambiguous. Germline values: CDR1 MNHNY, CDR2 SVGAGI (reference sequence). There are 13 residues in the CDR3. V lost 8 bases and J 2 bases, leaving 7 bases between the germline ends. The CDR3 protein is CASQAAGANVLTF. The CDR3 region has the DNA TGTGCCAGCCAGGCGGCTGGGGCCAACGTCCTGACTTTC.

The chain has TRBV6-5 and TRBJ2-1; the match to TRBD2 covers 9 bases. J lost 5 bases, V lost 6 bases, and 8 bases had no gene match. Germline CDR1 MNHEY, CDR2 SVGAGI. The CDR3 runs 15 residues. CDR3 protein: CASRYGTSRDNEQFF. CDR3 DNA: TGTGCCAGCAGATATGGGACTAGCAGAGACAATGAGCAGTTCTTC.

The rearrangement joins TRBV4-2 to TRBJ1-5; 9 bases are shared with TRBD1. The CDR3 has 15 amino acids. Germline V lookup: CDR1 LGHNA, CDR2 YNFKEQ. V lost 0 bases to trimming and J lost 4 bases; unmatched junction nucleotides: 1. This chain's CDR3 is CASSQETGGNQPQHF. CDR3 coding DNA: TGTGCCAGCAGCCAAGAGACAGGGGGGAATCAGCCCCAGCATTTT.

This clone has more than one count but fewer than ten. The rearrangement joins TRBV5-6 to TRBJ2-1; 12 bases fit TRBD2. From germline, CDR1 is SGHDT and CDR2 YYEEEE. CDR3 size: 15 residues. With V trimmed by 5 bases and J by 13 bases, 13 bases remained unmatched. The CDR3 coding sequence is TGTGCCAGCAGATCTAGCGGGAGGGCCGCGGGGATACAGTTCTTC. Residues: CASRSSGRAAGIQFF.

This clone was seen just once. The chain links TRBV5-1 to TRBJ2-1; D not certain. Per germline, CDR1 SGHRS and CDR2 YFSETQ. The CDR3 runs 13 residues. V was shortened by 0 bases and J by 7 bases, with 8 bases between the two germline ends. The CDR3 loop reads CASSLGQTNEQFF. The CDR3 DNA reads TGCGCCAGCAGCTTGGGCCAGACTAATGAGCAGTTCTTC.

V is TRBV6-1 and J is TRBJ2-5; 7 nucleotides match TRBD2. CDR1 and CDR2 (germline): MNHNS, SASEGT. V trimming: 6 bases; J trimming: 4 bases; junction bases outside the gene matches: 5. The CDR3 sequence is 13 residues long. The CDR3 region is CASRPSGGETQYF. CDR3 coding DNA: TGTGCCAGCAGGCCCTCGGGGGGAGAGACCCAGTACTTC.

The V call is TRBV6-1, the J call TRBJ1-3; D is unresolved. The germline V gene encodes CDR1 MNHNS and CDR2 SASEGT. The CDR3 totals 14 residues. Trimming pared 0 bases from V and 9 bases from J, leaving 12 bases between. This CDR3 reads CASSEAAQPSTIYF. The CDR3 DNA is TGTGCCAGCAGTGAAGCGGCCCAACCGAGCACCATATATTTT.